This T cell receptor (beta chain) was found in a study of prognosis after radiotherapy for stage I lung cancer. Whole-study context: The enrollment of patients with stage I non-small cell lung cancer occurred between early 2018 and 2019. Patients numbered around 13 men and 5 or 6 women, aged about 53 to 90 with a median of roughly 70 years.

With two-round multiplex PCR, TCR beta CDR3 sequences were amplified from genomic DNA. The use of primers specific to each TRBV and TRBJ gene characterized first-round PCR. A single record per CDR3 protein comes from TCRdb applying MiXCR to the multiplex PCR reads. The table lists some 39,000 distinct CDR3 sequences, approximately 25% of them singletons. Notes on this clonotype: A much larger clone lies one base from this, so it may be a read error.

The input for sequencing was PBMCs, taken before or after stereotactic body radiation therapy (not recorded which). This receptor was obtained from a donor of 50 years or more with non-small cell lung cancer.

The CDR3 coding sequence is TGTGCCAGCAGTTACTCTGACAGAACTTCTACTGAGCAGTACTTC. Translated: CASSYSDRTSTEQYF. J is TRBJ2-7 and V is TRBV6-2 or TRBV6-3; D might be TRBD1 (5 bases). Looked up from germline, CDR1 is MNHEY and CDR2 is SVGEGT. Trimming stripped 0 bases from V and 7 bases from J, with 16 bases between. This CDR3 comprises 15 residues.